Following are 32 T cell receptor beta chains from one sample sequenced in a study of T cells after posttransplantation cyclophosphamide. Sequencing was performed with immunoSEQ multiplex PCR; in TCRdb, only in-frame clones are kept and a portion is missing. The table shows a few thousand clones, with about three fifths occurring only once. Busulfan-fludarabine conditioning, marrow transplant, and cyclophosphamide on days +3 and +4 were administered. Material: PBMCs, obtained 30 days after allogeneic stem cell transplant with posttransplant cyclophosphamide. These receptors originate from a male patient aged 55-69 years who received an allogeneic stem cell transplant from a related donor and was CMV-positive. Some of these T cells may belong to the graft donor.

The CDR3 DNA follows: TGTGCCAGCAGCTCCCGAAGGGGGAGGGAAGAGACCCAGTACTTC. Encoded protein: CASSSRRGREETQYF. The rearrangement uses TRBV7-8 and TRBJ2-5; possibly TRBD2 for D (7 bases). The ends were cut back, 4 bases at V and 3 bases at J, with 15 bases in the middle. The germline gives CDR1 SGHVS, CDR2 FQNEAQ. The CDR3 has 15 residues.

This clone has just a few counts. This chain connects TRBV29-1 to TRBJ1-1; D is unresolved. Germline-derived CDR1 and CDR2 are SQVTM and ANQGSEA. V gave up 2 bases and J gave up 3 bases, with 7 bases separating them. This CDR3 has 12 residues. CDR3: CSVEREDTEAFF. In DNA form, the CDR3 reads TGCAGCGTTGAAAGGGAGGACACTGAAGCTTTCTTT.

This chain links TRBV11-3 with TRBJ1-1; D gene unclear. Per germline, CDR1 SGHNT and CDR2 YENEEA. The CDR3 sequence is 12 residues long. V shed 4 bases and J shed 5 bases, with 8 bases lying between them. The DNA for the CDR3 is TGTGCCAGCAGCTCGTCCGGGACTGAAGCTTTCTTT. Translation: CASSSSGTEAFF.

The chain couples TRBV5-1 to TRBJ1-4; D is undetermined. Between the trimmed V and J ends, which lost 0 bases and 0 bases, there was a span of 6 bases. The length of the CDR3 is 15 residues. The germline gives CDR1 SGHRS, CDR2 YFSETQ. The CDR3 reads CASSLARTTNEKLFF. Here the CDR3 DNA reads TGCGCCAGCAGCTTGGCTAGGACAACTAATGAAAAACTGTTTTTT.

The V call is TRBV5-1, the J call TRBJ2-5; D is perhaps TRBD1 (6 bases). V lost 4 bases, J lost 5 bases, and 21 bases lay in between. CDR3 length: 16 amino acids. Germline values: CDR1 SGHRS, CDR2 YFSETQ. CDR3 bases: TGCGCCAGCAGCCCGAGGGACAAGAGTGGAGACGAGACCCAGTACTTC. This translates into CASSPRDKSGDETQYF.

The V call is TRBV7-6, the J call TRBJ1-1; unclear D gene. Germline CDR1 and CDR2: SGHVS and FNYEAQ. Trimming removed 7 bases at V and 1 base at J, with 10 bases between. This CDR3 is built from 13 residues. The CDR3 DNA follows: TGTGCCAGCACCCTGGGCCCGAACACTGAAGCTTTCTTT. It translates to CASTLGPNTEAFF.

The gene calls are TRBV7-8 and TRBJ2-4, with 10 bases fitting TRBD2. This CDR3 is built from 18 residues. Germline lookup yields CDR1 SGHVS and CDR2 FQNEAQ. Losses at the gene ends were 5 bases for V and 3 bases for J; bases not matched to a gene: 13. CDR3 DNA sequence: TGTGCCAGCAGCCTCCCTTTAAGGGTAGCGGGGGGCAAAAACATTCAGTACTTC. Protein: CASSLPLRVAGGKNIQYF. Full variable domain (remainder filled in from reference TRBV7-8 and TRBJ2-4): GAGVSQSPRYKVAKRGQDVALRCDPISGHVSLFWYQQALGQGPEFLTYFQNEAQLDKSGLPSDRFFAERPEGSVSTLKIQRTQQEDSAVYLCASSLPLRVAGGKNIQYFGAGTRLSVL.

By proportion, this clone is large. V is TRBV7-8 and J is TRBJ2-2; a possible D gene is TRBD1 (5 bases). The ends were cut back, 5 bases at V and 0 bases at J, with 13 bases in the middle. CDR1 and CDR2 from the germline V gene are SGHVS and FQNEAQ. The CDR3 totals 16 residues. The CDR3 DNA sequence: TGTGCCAGCAGCACTACAGGAGATACGAACACCGGGGAGCTGTTTTTT. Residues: CASSTTGDTNTGELFF. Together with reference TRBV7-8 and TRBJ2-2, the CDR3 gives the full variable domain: GAGVSQSPRYKVAKRGQDVALRCDPISGHVSLFWYQQALGQGPEFLTYFQNEAQLDKSGLPSDRFFAERPEGSVSTLKIQRTQQEDSAVYLCASSTTGDTNTGELFFGEGSRLTVL.

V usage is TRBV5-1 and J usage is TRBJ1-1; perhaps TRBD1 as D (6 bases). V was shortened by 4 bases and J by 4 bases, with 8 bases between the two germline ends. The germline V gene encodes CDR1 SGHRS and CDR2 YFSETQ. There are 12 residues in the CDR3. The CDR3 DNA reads TGCGCCAGCAGCATGGACAGCACTGAAGCTTTCTTT. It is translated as CASSMDSTEAFF.

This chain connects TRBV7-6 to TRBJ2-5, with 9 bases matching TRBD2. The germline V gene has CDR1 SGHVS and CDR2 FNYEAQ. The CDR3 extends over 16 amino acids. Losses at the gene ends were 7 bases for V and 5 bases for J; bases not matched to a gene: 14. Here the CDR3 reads CASTHGVAGDRETQYF. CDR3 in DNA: TGTGCCAGCACCCACGGGGTAGCGGGAGATCGCGAGACCCAGTACTTC.

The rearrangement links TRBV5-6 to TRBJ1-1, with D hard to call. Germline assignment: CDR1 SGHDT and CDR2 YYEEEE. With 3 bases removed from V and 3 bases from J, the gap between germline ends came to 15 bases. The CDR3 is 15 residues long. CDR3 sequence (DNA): TGTGCCAGCAGCTCCAACTTAGAGGGCTACACTGAAGCTTTCTTT. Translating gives CASSSNLEGYTEAFF.

CDR3 sequence reads: CASSLRRGGGITGELFF. In DNA form, the CDR3 reads TGTGCCAGCAGCCTACGTCGCGGCGGGGGGATCACCGGGGAGCTGTTTTTT. This rearrangement joins TRBV7-9 to TRBJ2-2; 8 bases align to TRBD2. V gave up 5 bases and J gave up 4 bases; unmatched junction bases: 12. From germline, CDR1 is SEHNR and CDR2 FQNEAQ (reference sequence). The CDR3 totals 17 residues.

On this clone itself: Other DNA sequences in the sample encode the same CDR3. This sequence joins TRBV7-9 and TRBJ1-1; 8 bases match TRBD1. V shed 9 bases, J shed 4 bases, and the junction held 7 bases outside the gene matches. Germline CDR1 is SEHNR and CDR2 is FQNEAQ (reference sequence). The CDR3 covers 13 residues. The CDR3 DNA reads TGTGCCAGTAAACAGGGGGGAGGCACTGAAGCTTTCTTT. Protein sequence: CASKQGGGTEAFF.

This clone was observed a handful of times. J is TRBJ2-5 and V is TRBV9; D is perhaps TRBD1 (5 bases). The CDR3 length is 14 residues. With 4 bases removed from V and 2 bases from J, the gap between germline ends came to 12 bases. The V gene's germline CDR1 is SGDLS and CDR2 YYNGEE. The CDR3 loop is CASSQGLRQETQYF. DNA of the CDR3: TGTGCCAGCAGCCAGGGATTACGACAAGAGACCCAGTACTTC.

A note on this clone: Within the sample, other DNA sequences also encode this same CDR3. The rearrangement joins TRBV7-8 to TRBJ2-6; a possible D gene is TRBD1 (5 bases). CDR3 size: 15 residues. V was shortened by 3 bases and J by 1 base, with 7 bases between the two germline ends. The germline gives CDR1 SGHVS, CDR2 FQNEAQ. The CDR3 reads CASSLGHSGANVLTF. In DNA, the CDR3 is TGTGCCAGCAGCTTGGGGCATTCTGGGGCCAACGTCCTGACTTTC.

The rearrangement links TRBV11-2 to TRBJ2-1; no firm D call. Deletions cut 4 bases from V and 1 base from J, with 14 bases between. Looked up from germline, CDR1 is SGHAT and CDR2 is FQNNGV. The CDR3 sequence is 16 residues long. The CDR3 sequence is CASSSLTPESYNEQFF. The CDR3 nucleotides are TGTGCCAGCAGCTCCCTCACACCAGAATCCTACAATGAGCAGTTCTTC.

This CDR3 reads CASSRGQGQYNEQFF. The CDR3 coding sequence is TGTGCCAGCAGCCGTGGACAGGGCCAATACAATGAGCAGTTCTTC. The V gene is TRBV7-9, the J gene TRBJ2-1; TRBD1 matches 8 bases. Germline trimming cut 5 bases from V and 4 bases from J; bases unmatched to any gene: 7. CDR3 length: 15 amino acids. Looked up from germline, CDR1 is SEHNR and CDR2 is FQNEAQ (reference sequence).

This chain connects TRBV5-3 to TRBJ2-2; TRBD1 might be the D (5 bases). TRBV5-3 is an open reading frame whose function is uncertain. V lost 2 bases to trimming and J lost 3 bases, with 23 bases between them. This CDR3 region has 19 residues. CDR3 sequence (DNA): TGTGCCAGAAGCTTAGAATATCTATGTCAGGGTCCTGACACCGGGGAGCTGTTTTTT. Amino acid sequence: CARSLEYLCQGPDTGELFF.

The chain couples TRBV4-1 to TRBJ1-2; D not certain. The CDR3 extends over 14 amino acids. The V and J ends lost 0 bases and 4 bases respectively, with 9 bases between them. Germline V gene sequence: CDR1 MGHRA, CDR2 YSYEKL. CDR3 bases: TGCGCCAGCAGCCAAGATCGGTCTCCCTATGGCTACACCTTC. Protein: CASSQDRSPYGYTF.

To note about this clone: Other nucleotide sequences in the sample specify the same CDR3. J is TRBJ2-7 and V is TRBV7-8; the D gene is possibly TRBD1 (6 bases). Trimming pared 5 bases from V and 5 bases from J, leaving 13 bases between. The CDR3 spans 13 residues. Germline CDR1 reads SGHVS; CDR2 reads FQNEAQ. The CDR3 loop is CASSQRGGNEQYF. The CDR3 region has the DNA TGTGCCAGCAGCCAACGTGGGGGCAACGAGCAGTACTTC.

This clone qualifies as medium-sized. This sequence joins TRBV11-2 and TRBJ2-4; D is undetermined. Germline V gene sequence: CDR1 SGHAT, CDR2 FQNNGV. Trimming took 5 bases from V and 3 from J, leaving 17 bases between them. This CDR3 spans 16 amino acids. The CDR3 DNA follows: TGTGCCAGCAGCCCCACGACTCGTTCAGTCAAAAACATTCAGTACTTC. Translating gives CASSPTTRSVKNIQYF.

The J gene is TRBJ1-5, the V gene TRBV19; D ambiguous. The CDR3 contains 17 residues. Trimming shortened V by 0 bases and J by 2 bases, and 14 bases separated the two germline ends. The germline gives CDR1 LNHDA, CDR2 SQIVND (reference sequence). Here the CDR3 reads CASSIDVQPWGNQPQHF. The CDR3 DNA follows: TGTGCCAGTAGTATAGATGTACAGCCGTGGGGCAATCAGCCCCAGCATTTT.

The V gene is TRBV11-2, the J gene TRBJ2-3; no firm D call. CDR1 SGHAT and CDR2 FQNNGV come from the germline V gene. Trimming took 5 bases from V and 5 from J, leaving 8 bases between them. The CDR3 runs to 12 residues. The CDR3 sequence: CASSPTGDTQYF. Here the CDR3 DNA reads TGTGCCAGCAGCCCTACGGGAGATACGCAGTATTTT.

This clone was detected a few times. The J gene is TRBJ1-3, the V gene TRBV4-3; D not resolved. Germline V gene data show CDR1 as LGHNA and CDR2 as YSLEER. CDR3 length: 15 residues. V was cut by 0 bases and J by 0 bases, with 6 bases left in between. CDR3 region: CASSQDSFSGNTIYF. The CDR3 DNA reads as TGCGCCAGCAGCCAAGACTCCTTCTCTGGAAACACCATATATTTT.

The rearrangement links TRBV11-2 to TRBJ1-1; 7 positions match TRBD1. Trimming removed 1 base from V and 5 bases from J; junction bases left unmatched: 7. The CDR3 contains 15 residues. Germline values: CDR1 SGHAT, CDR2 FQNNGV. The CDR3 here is CASSLGSAGGTEAFF. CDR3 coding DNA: TGTGCCAGCAGCTTAGGGTCGGCAGGGGGGACTGAAGCTTTCTTT.

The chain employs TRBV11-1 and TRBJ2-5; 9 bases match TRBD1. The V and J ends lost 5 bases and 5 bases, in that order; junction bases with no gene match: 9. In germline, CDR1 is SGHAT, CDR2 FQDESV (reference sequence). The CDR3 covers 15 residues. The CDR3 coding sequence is TGTGCCAGCAGCCCAGGGACAGGGTCAGAGGAGACCCAGTACTTC. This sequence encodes CASSPGTGSEETQYF. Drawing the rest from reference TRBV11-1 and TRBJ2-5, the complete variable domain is EAEVAQSPRYKITEKSQAVAFWCDPISGHATLYWYRQILGQGPELLVQFQDESVVDDSQLPKDRFSAERLKGVDSTLKIQPAELGDSAMYLCASSPGTGSEETQYFGPGTRLLVL.

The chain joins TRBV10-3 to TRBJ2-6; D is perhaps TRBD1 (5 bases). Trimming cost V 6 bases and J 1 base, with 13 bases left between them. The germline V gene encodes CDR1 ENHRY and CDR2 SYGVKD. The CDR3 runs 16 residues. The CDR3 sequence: CAIRRQGGSGANVLTF. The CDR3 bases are TGTGCCATCAGGAGGCAGGGCGGTTCTGGGGCCAACGTCCTGACTTTC.

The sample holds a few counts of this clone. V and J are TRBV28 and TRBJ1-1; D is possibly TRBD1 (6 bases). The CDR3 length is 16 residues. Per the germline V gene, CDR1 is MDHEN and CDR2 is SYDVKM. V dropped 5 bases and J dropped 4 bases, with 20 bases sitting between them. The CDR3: CASSLRVGGSVTEAFF. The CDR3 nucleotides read TGTGCCAGCAGTCTACGGGTAGGGGGTTCGGTCACTGAAGCTTTCTTT. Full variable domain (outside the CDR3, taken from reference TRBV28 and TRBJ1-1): DVKVTQSSRYLVKRTGEKVFLECVQDMDHENMFWYRQDPGLGLRLIYFSYDVKMKEKGDIPEGYSVSREKKERFSLILESASTNQTSMYLCASSLRVGGSVTEAFFGQGTRLTVV.

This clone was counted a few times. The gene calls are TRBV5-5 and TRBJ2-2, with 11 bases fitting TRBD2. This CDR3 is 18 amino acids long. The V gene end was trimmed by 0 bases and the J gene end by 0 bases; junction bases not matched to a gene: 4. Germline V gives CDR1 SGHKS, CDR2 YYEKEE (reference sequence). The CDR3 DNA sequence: TGTGCCAGCAGCTTGGGCCTAGCGGGGGGACCGAACACCGGGGAGCTGTTTTTT. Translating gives CASSLGLAGGPNTGELFF. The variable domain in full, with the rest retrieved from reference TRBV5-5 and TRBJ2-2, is DAGVTQSPTHLIKTRGQQVTLRCSPISGHKSVSWYQQVLGQGPQFIFQYYEKEERGRGNFPDRFSARQFPNYSSELNVNALLLGDSALYLCASSLGLAGGPNTGELFFGEGSRLTVL.

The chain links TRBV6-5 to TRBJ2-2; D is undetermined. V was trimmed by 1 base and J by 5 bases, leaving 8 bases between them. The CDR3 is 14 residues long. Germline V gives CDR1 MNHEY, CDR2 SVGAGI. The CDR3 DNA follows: TGTGCCAGCAGTTACTTCAAATTTACCGGGGAGCTGTTTTTT. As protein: CASSYFKFTGELFF.

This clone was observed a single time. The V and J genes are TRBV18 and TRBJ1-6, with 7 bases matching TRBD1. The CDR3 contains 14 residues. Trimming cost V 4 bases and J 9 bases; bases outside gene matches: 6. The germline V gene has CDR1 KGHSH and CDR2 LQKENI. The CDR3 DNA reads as TGTGCCAGCTCACTCGTACAGGGGTCTTCACCCCTCCACTTT. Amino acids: CASSLVQGSSPLHF.

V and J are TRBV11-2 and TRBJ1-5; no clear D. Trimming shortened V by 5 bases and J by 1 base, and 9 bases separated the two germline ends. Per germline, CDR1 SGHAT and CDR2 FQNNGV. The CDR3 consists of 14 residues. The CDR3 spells CASSARHSNQPQHF. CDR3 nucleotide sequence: TGTGCCAGCAGCGCGAGACACAGCAATCAGCCCCAGCATTTT.